This TCR beta chain was captured in a study of T cells in Graves' hyperthyroidism and ophthalmopathy. Study as a whole: Any treatment followed the collection of peripheral blood at initial diagnosis.

The germline V gene encodes CDR1 SGHTS and CDR2 YDEGEE. V lost 7 bases to trimming and J lost 6 bases, with 16 bases between them. The CDR3 runs to 14 residues. It was RNA transcripts that yielded the amplified TCR beta CDR3 regions. First-round RT-PCR targeting the TCR CDR3 was performed with the HTBI primer set. TCRdb ran MiXCR on the multiplex PCR reads and lists one entry per CDR3 protein. The table lists about 160,000 distinct CDR3 sequences, roughly 9.4% of them singletons. J is TRBJ2-2 and V is TRBV5-8, with D possibly being TRBD1 or TRBD2 (5 bases each). The sample taken for sequencing was blood. This sequence originates from a woman aged 18-29 years with Graves' hyperthyroidism that later progressed to Graves' ophthalmopathy. As DNA, the CDR3 is TGTGCCAGCTCAATGAGGGGCATCTCCGGGGAGCTGTTTTTT. It is translated as CASSMRGISGELFF.